The clone carrying this T cell receptor beta chain has a count of ten or more. This entry comes from a study of response to subunit inactivated influenza vaccine. TCRdb analysed the RT-PCR reads with MiXCR anew, one entry per CDR3 protein. Of 500,000 to 550,000 distinct CDR3 sequences in the sample, roughly 23% were seen once. The germline V gene has CDR1 SQVTM and CDR2 ANQGSEA. This CDR3 contains 13 residues. V lost 4 bases and J lost 5; bases outside the gene matches: 1. The same sample was also used in a study of T cells expressing NK-cell markers. That work contributes: The TCR beta cDNA came from 5'RACE template switching with UMIs. Seven of eight sequenced donors tested HCMV-seropositive; one tested seronegative. Of the CD8+ T cells in five or six donors, roughly 1.0-7.5% belonged to dominant NKG2C+ clonotypes.

The input for sequencing was CD4+ T cells sorted from PBMCs, taken roughly 12 days after vaccination. The chain employs TRBV29-1 and TRBJ2-1, with 11 positions matching TRBD2. This clonotype was sampled from a man aged 50 to 59 who received an inactivated influenza vaccine. Here the CDR3 reads CSVGGLADNEQFF. The CDR3 nucleotides are TGCAGCGTTGGGGGACTAGCGGACAATGAGCAGTTCTTC.